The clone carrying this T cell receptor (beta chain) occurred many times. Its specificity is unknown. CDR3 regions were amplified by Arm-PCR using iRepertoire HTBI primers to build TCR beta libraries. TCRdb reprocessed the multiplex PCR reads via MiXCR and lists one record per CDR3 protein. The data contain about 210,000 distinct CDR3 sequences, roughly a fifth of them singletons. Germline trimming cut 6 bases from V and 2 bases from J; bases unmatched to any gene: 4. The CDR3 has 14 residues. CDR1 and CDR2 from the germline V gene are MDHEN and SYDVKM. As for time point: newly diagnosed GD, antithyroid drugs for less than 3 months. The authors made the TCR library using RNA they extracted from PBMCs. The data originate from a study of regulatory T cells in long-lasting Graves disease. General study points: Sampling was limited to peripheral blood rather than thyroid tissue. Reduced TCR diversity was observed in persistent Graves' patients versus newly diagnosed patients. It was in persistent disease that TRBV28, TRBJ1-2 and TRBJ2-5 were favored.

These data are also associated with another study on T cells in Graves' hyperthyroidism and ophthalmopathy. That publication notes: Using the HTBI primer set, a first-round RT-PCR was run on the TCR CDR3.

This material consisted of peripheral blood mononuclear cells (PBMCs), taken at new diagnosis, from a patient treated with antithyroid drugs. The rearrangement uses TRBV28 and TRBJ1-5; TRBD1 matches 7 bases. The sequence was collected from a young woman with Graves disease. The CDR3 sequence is CASRVDRGNQPQHF. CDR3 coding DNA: TGTGCCAGCAGAGTCGACAGGGGCAATCAGCCCCAGCATTTT.